The present T cell receptor beta chain was sequenced within a study of blood T cell repertoires in COVID-19 (dated by TCRdb to between 2020 and 2021). At the level of the whole study: Samples from collaborators originated in the United States, Italy and Spain and spanned both the acute and convalescent phases of COVID-19. The sample metadata nearly always contained a de-identified subject ID, COVID-19 status, age in years and sex. The material from the prospective study consisted of cDNA or gDNA derived from T cells, B-cell-depleted T cells, or PBMCs. Where HLA class I and class II types were available, the types were taken from metadata supplied by the sample provider, not from assay-based typing. The samples were drawn from two sources: the first 160 participants of the ongoing ImmuneRACE study, and approximately 1,300 subjects contributed by 6 global collaborators. The repertoires were made available in a free public database intended to serve as a resource for research on the immune response to SARS-CoV-2. The dataset comprised deeply sampled blood TCRbeta repertoires from subjects exposed to, actively infected with, or recovered from COVID-19. Overall results and qualifications from the work: The quantity of clinical and demographic metadata differed by source and by participant and was supplied without curation.

Whole blood was collected in K2EDTA tubes by collaborating institutions according to the institutions' own protocols. Collaborator samples were shipped for TCRbeta analysis as frozen whole blood, isolated PBMCs, or DNA extracted from either sample type. The immunoSEQ Assay, a bias-controlled multiplex PCR, was used to amplify TCRbeta CDR3 regions from genomic DNA. The authors' pipeline ran thus. The number of nucleated cells in each sample was estimated by amplification of reference gene primers within the assay. To quantify the absolute abundance of each unique TCRbeta CDR3 rearrangement, sequence reads were collapsed and filtered. For each sample, productive Simpson clonality was calculated as the square root of Simpson's diversity index over productive rearrangements. TCRdb retrieved this table from immuneACCESS and kept in-frame rearrangements only. Not all clones are present; in checked studies, unresolved V genes account for under half, and no reason is known for the remainder. The V and J calls and clone size are taken from that table; D and trimming were inferred from the DNA. The sample contains around 120,000 clones, around four fifths of them found a single time. Of the sample, around 5.6% falls within the top ten clones.

About this clone: No antigen is known for it. Per-base quality was not reported, and no clone a single base away is much larger than it.

The junction shows trimming of 6 bases on V and 2 bases on J, plus 14 bases between the germline ends. From the germline V gene, CDR1 is MNHEY and CDR2 is SVGAGI. From the cysteine through the phenylalanine, the CDR3 covers 14 amino acids. Just CDR3 DNA is preserved here, 42 bases in frame from base 1. Sample: peripheral blood. The source is an elderly man with active or convalescent COVID-19. The rearranged segments are TRBV6-5 and TRBJ2-7, and perhaps TRBD2 as D gene, on 6 matching bases. CDR3 loop: CASRPSAGPYEQYF. The DNA sequence is given as TGTGCCAGCAGGCCGTCTGCGGGACCCTACGAGCAGTACTTC.